The 19 T cell receptor beta chains given below trace back to one sample, sequenced in a study of blood T cells in healthy people across ages. The authors ran a second PCR of roughly 6 to 12 cycles using a sample-barcoded 5' primer and a J-beta primer mix. One entry per CDR3 protein, called by TCRdb with MiXCR from the 5' RACE reads. This repertoire shows some 640,000 distinct CDR3 sequences, under 30% found once; its top ten account for approximately 14%. The source material was blood. The origin of the receptors is a woman of 80 years or more in good health.

This clonotype has only a few counts. Since a much larger clone is just one base distant, this may be a read error. The rearrangement joins TRBV21-1 to TRBJ1-5; TRBD1 was called by the table and not checked on the DNA. TRBV21-1 is an annotated pseudogene. The CDR3 consists of 15 residues. This CDR3 is CASSPGQGRFQPQHF. DNA for the CDR3: TGTGCCAGCAGCCCCGGGCAGGGAAGGTTTCAGCCCCAGCATTTT.

The chain recombines TRBV27 with TRBJ1-1; D gene ambiguous. Germline loops: CDR1 MNHEY, CDR2 SMNVEV (reference sequence). The CDR3 has 15 amino acids. Deletions cut 2 bases from V and 5 bases from J, with 15 bases between. The CDR3 region is CASSLQEARSTEAFF. As DNA, the CDR3 is TGTGCCAGCAGTTTACAGGAGGCGAGGAGTACTGAAGCTTTCTTT.

This clonotype was counted at least ten times. This chain uses TRBV3-1 with TRBJ2-5; D unclear. Trimming cost V 3 bases and J 5 bases, with 19 bases left between them. Germline-derived CDR1 and CDR2 are LGHDT and YNNKEL (reference sequence). CDR3 length: 16 residues. CDR3 nucleotides: TGTGCCAGCAGCCAGAGGTCTCGAGGAGAAGGGGAGACCCAGTACTTC. Translation: CASSQRSRGEGETQYF.

The DNA for the CDR3 is TGTGCCAGCAGTTTAAAAGCCCACGGCAGTGAGCAGTTCTTC. Translation gives CASSLKAHGSEQFF. The rearrangement joins TRBV12-3 or TRBV12-4 to TRBJ2-1; D unresolved. The CDR3 contains 14 residues. Deletions cut 2 bases from V and 9 bases from J, with 14 bases between.

In this sample, this clonotype turned up many times. V usage is TRBV5-1 and J usage is TRBJ1-5; D possibly corresponds to TRBD1 (6 bases). This CDR3 comprises 15 residues. In germline, CDR1 is SGHRS, CDR2 YFSETQ. Trimming took 0 bases from V and 4 from J, leaving 11 bases between them. The CDR3 protein is CASSLGGALNQPQHF. The DNA of the CDR3 is TGCGCCAGCAGCTTGGGGGGGGCCTTGAATCAGCCCCAGCATTTT.

The J gene is TRBJ1-2, the V gene TRBV27, with D perhaps matching TRBD1 (5 bases). CDR1 and CDR2 from the germline V gene are MNHEY and SMNVEV (reference sequence). Trimming removed 3 bases from V and 8 bases from J, with 22 bases in between. This CDR3 contains 16 residues. CDR3 amino acids: CASSFIKGTPGGGYTF. DNA for the CDR3: TGTGCCAGCAGTTTTATTAAGGGGACCCCGGGCGGAGGCTACACCTTC.

V and J are TRBV28 and TRBJ2-3; a possible D gene is TRBD2 (6 bases). This CDR3 has 14 amino acids. V dropped 6 bases and J dropped 8 bases, with 18 bases sitting between them. Germline assignment: CDR1 MDHEN and CDR2 SYDVKM. The CDR3 DNA reads TGTGCCAGCAGACCCCATCCGGTGGGAGGTACGCAGTATTTT. Translated: CASRPHPVGGTQYF.

This chain joins TRBV5-5 and TRBJ2-3; D perhaps matches TRBD1 (6 bases). There are 14 residues in the CDR3. Germline values: CDR1 SGHKS, CDR2 YYEKEE (reference sequence). Trimming cost V 5 bases and J 2 bases, with 12 bases left between them. CDR3 amino acids: CASRAEGDTDTQYF. Written as DNA, the CDR3 is TGTGCCAGCAGAGCTGAGGGGGACACAGATACGCAGTATTTT.

This clonotype was seen only a few times. The chain recombines TRBV4-1 with TRBJ2-1; D is undetermined. The CDR3 contains 13 residues. Germline V gives CDR1 MGHRA, CDR2 YSYEKL. With 0 bases removed from V and 9 bases from J, the gap between germline ends came to 9 bases. The CDR3 coding sequence is TGCGCCAGCAGCCAAGAAGGCCGTCCTGAGCAGTTCTTC. Translation gives CASSQEGRPEQFF.

The V gene is TRBV3-1, the J gene TRBJ1-1; no firm D call. Per germline, CDR1 LGHDT and CDR2 YNNKEL (reference sequence). V shed 1 base and J shed 0 bases, with 9 bases lying between them. The CDR3 is made up of 15 amino acids. The CDR3, as DNA: TGTGCCAGCAGCCAAGGGTTTTTCCTGAACACTGAAGCTTTCTTT. As protein: CASSQGFFLNTEAFF.

In the case of this clonotype: A read error may explain this, as a much larger clone is one base away. This is likely a read error, given that the CDR3 carries no conserved phenylalanine or tryptophan at its end. This rearrangement joins TRBV5-1 to TRBJ1-2, with TRBD1 identical over 9 bases. Germline CDR1 is SGHRS and CDR2 is YFSETQ. CDR3 length: 14 amino acids. Trimming took 4 bases from V and 6 from J; bases not matched to a gene: 7. In nucleotides, the CDR3 is TGCGCCAGCAGCCGGGACAGGGTTCTTGATGGCTACACCTGC. Amino acids: CASSRDRVLDGYTC.

This clonotype was observed many times. The chain couples TRBV27 to TRBJ1-1, with D tentatively TRBD1 (6 bases). V was clipped by 6 bases and J by 5 bases, with 13 bases between them. The germline V gene encodes CDR1 MNHEY and CDR2 SMNVEV (reference sequence). CDR3 length: 13 residues. The CDR3, as DNA: TGTGCCAGCAGACGAGGGGGGAGTACTGAAGCTTTCTTT. Amino acids: CASRRGGSTEAFF.

This clonotype was detected a few times. The V call is TRBV12-3 or TRBV12-4, the J call TRBJ1-1; 8 bases align to TRBD1. Germline trimming cut 3 bases from V and 0 bases from J; bases unmatched to any gene: 12. CDR3 length: 18 residues. The CDR3 nucleotides read TGTGCCAGCAGTTTTCTTCCGACCGGGACAGGCCTGAACACTGAAGCTTTCTTT. The encoded protein is CASSFLPTGTGLNTEAFF.

This clonotype was counted once. A clone one base away is much larger, so this may be a read error. The chain links TRBV5-5 to TRBJ1-4, with D uncertain. The germline gives CDR1 SGHKS, CDR2 YYEKEE (reference sequence). CDR3 length equals 16 residues. CDR3 nucleotide sequence: TGTGTCAGCAGCTTGGGCCCCGGGGCAACTAATGAAAAACTGTTTTTT. Translation: CVSSLGPGATNEKLFF.

This clonotype was observed a handful of times. CDR3 sequence reads: CASSRTNPGQGFSYGYTF. DNA of the CDR3: TGTGCCAGCAGCCGCACAAATCCGGGACAGGGATTTTCCTATGGCTACACCTTC. This sequence joins TRBV7-9 and TRBJ1-2; TRBD1 aligns across 9 bases. CDR3 length equals 18 residues. Germline CDR1 reads SEHNR; CDR2 reads FQNEAQ (reference sequence). Trimming at V came to 5 bases and at J to 4 bases, leaving 17 bases not matched to a gene.

This clonotype was detected many times. The chain joins TRBV6-2 or TRBV6-3 to TRBJ1-1, with D perhaps TRBD1 (5 bases). The germline V and J ends were trimmed by 2 bases and 1 base, with 11 bases remaining between them. The CDR3 runs 15 residues. Germline CDR1 is MNHEY and CDR2 is SVGEGT. The DNA of the CDR3 is TGTGCCAGCAGTTACAGGGGAGTGGGGAACACTGAAGCTTTCTTT. Residues: CASSYRGVGNTEAFF.

V usage is TRBV5-1 and J usage is TRBJ2-7; 7 positions match TRBD1. The CDR3 is 16 amino acids. Trimming cost V 0 bases and J 7 bases; bases outside gene matches: 13. The germline gives CDR1 SGHRS, CDR2 YFSETQ. This CDR3 is CASSLADRAHGDEQYF. CDR3 nucleotides: TGCGCCAGCAGCTTGGCCGACAGGGCCCATGGGGATGAGCAGTACTTC. Filled out from reference TRBV5-1 and TRBJ2-7, the complete variable domain reads KAGVTQTPRYLIKTRGQQVTLSCSPISGHRSVSWYQQTPGQGLQFLFEYFSETQRNKGNFPGRFSGRQFSNSRSEMNVSTLELGDSALYLCASSLADRAHGDEQYFGPGTRLTVT.

This clonotype was seen repeatedly, ten times or more. This CDR3 reads CATSPSGTEYNEQFF. In DNA, the CDR3 is TGCGCCACCTCACCTTCAGGGACAGAGTACAATGAGCAGTTCTTC. This chain connects TRBV5-1 to TRBJ2-1, with 7 bases lining up with TRBD1. From germline, CDR1 is SGHRS and CDR2 YFSETQ. The CDR3 is made up of 15 amino acids. With 9 bases clipped from V and 4 bases from J, the junction kept 13 bases outside the gene matches.

The chain carries TRBV9 and TRBJ2-1; TRBD1 matches 8 bases. The DNA end favors TRBJ2-7, so the J call may be wrong. CDR3 size: 14 residues. Looked up from germline, CDR1 is SGDLS and CDR2 is YYNGEE. The CDR3 region is CASSVGQGRYEQYF. CDR3 nucleotides: TGTGCCAGCAGCGTAGGACAGGGGCGCTACGAGCAGTACTTC.